This entry concerns a single T cell receptor beta chain. This sample was included in a study of regulatory T cells in long-lasting Graves disease. Building of the TCR beta libraries involved iRepertoire HTBI primers and Arm-PCR of CDR3 regions. TCRdb reanalysed the multiplex PCR reads using MiXCR and keeps one entry per CDR3 protein. The table lists 400,000 to 450,000 distinct CDR3 sequences, around 14% of them singletons. Time point denoted: newly diagnosed GD, antithyroid drugs for less than 3 months. Construction of the TCR library relied on RNA isolated from PBMCs. These data also formed part of another study, on T cells in Graves' hyperthyroidism and ophthalmopathy. That work states: Also found in blood were most expanded thyroid clonotypes above 0.001.

This sequence originates from a woman aged 30 to 39 with Graves disease. The sequencing here drew on peripheral blood mononuclear cells (PBMCs), taken at new diagnosis, from a patient treated with antithyroid drugs.

The CDR3 nucleotides read TGTGCCAGCAGCCAAAGGGCACAGGGCAGAGCGATAGCTTTCTTT. Its protein product is CASSQRAQGRAIAFF. This chain links TRBV3-1 with TRBJ1-1; the D gene is possibly TRBD1 (6 bases). There are 15 residues in the CDR3. Germline lookup yields CDR1 LGHDT and CDR2 YNNKEL (reference sequence). V lost 2 bases, J lost 10 bases, and 20 bases lay in between.